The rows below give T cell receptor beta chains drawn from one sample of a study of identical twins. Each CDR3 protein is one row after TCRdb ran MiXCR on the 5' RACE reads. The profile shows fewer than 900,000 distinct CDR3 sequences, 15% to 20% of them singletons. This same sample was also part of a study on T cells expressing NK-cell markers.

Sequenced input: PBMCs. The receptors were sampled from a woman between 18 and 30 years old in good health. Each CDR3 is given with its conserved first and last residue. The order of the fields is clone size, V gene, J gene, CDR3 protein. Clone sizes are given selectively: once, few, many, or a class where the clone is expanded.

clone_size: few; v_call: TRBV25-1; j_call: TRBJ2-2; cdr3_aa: CASSPRKLAAGELFF
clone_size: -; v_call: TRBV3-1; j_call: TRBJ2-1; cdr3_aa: CASRDLAEAYNEQFF
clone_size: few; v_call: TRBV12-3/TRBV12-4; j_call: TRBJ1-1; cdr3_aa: CASSPGWGAAEAFF
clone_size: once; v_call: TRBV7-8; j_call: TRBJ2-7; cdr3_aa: CASSALDRYSYEQYF
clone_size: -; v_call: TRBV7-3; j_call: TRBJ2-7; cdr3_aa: CASSLGVGYSYEQYF
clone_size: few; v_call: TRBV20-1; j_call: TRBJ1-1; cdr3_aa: CSARDRQGATEAFF
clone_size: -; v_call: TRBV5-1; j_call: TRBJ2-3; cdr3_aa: CASRAGETDTQYF
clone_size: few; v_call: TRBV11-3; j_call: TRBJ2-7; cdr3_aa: CASSLNDEQYF
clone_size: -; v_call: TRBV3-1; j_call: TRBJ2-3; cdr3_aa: CASSQLYSTDTQYF
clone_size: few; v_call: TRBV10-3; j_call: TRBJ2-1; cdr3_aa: CAISDREGINEQFF
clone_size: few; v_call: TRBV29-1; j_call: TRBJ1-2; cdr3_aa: CSVAGQLSRNTF
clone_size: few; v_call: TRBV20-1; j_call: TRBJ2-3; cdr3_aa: CSAPWQGARFGTDTQYF
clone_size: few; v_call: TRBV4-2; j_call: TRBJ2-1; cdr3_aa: CASSQDSWDEQFF
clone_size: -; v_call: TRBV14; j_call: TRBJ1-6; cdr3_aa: CASSQTWTGDSPLHF
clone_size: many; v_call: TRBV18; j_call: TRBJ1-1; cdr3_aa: CASSPMGASTEAFF
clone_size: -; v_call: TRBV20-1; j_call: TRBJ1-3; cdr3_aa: CSARDLTSGNTIYF
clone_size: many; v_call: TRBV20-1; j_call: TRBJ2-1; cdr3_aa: CSARARTGQRVNEQFF
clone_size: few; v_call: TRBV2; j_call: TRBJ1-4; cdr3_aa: CASTGTGNEKLFF
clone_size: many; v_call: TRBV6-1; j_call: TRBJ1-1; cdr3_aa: CASRAPTPGTEAFF
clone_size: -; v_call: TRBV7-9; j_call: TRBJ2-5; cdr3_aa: CASSLGHGQETQYF
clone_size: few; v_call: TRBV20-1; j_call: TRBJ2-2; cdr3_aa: CSASKRDGTGELFF
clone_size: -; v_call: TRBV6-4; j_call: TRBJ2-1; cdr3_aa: CASSDSTGAPPKFF
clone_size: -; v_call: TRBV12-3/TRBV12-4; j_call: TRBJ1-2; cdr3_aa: CASSLGGTTWGYTF
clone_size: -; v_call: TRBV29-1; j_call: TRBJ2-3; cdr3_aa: CSVANRERSDTQYF
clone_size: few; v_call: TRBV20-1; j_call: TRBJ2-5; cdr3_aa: CSATDRAETQYF
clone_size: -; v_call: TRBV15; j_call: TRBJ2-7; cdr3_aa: CATSGTGAGTYYF
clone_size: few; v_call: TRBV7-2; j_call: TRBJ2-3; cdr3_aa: CASSLVGRGDTQYF